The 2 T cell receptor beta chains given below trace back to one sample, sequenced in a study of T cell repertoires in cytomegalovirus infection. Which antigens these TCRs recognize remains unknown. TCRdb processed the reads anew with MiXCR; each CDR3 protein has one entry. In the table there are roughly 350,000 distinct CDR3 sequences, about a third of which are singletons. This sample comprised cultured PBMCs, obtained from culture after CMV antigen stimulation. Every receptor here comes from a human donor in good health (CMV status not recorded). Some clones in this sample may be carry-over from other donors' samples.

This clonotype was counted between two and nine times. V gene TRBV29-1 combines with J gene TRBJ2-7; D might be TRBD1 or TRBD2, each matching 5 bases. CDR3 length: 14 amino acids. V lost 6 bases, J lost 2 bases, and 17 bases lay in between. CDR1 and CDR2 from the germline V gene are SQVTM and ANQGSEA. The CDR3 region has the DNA TGCAGCGTCGGGGTAGGACCAGGGCCCTACGAGCAGTACTTC. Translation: CSVGVGPGPYEQYF.

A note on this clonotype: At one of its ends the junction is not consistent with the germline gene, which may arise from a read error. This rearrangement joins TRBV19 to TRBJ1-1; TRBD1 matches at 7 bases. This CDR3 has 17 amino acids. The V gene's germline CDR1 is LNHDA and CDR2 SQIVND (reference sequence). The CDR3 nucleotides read TGTGCCAGTAGTATAGACAGGGGGTGGGAGAGAGACACTGAAGCTCTCTTT. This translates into CASSIDRGWERDTEALF.